The 30 T cell receptor beta chains reported below all come from one sample, sequenced in a study of early T cells in non-severe SARS-CoV-2 infection. MiXCR, applied by TCRdb to the 5' RACE reads, yields one record per CDR3 protein. The sample has over 45,000 distinct CDR3 sequences, about 11% seen once. Sequenced material: whole blood. The receptors here all came from an adult who was a healthcare worker with PCR-confirmed SARS-CoV-2 infection or an uninfected control (not recorded which).

This clonotype was found a few times. V usage is TRBV29-1 and J usage is TRBJ1-2; D uncertain. V dropped 0 bases and J dropped 8 bases, with 13 bases sitting between them. The length of the CDR3 is 13 residues. Germline-derived CDR1 and CDR2 are SQVTM and ANQGSEA. The CDR3 nucleotides are TGCAGCGTTGAAGATGGAGGGTTGTGGGGCTACACCTTC. Its translation: CSVEDGGLWGYTF. The full variable domain, its missing parts supplied by reference TRBV29-1 and TRBJ1-2, is SAVISQKPSRDICQRGTSLTIQCQVDSQVTMMFWYRQQPGQSLTLIATANQGSEATYESGFVIDKFPISRPNLTFSTLTVSNMSPEDSSIYLCSVEDGGLWGYTFGSGTRLTVV.

V and J are TRBV24-1 and TRBJ1-2; TRBD1 agrees at 8 bases. Germline-derived CDR1 and CDR2 are KGHDR and SFDVKD. Trimming removed 3 bases from V and 4 bases from J; junction bases left unmatched: 9. This CDR3 spans 16 amino acids. This chain's CDR3 is CATSDMRTGLGYGYTF. CDR3 DNA sequence: TGTGCCACCAGTGATATGCGGACAGGGTTGGGCTATGGCTACACCTTC.

V gene TRBV12-3 or TRBV12-4 combines with J gene TRBJ2-3; 8 bases map to TRBD1. The CDR3 covers 15 residues. The J segment lost 0 bases and the V segment lost 8 bases, leaving 7 bases of the junction unmatched. The CDR3 nucleotides read TGTGCCAGCCGATCATGGACAGGGAGCACAGATACGCAGTATTTT. Amino acid sequence: CASRSWTGSTDTQYF.

This clonotype was seen only a few times. The chain has TRBV18 and TRBJ2-1; 14 bases map to TRBD2. V gave up 4 bases and J gave up 9 bases; unmatched junction bases: 5. CDR1 KGHSH and CDR2 LQKENI come from the germline V gene. The CDR3 consists of 15 residues. The CDR3 nucleotides are TGTGCCAGCTCACGATCGGGACTAGCGGGAGTTGAGCAGTTCTTC. As protein: CASSRSGLAGVEQFF.

The rearrangement uses TRBV5-1 and TRBJ2-5; 9 bases are shared with TRBD2. Trimming cost V 1 base and J 2 bases; bases outside gene matches: 6. Germline assignment: CDR1 SGHRS and CDR2 YFSETQ. The CDR3 loop spans 16 amino acids. CDR3 in DNA: TGCGCCAGCAGCTTGTGGCTAGCGGGAATTCAAGAGACCCAGTACTTC. It translates to CASSLWLAGIQETQYF.

The chain links TRBV7-8 to TRBJ1-4; D remains unclear. This CDR3 is 14 amino acids long. Germline assignment: CDR1 SGHVS and CDR2 FQNEAQ. V lost 5 bases and J lost 7, with 14 bases in between. The CDR3 here is CASSPLPSAEKLFF. The DNA for the CDR3 is TGTGCCAGCAGCCCCCTTCCGAGCGCTGAAAAACTGTTTTTT.

The genes are TRBV5-1 and TRBJ2-1; D tentatively reads TRBD1 or TRBD2 (5 bases each). The CDR3 is 18 amino acids. V shed 1 base and J shed 7 bases, with 24 bases lying between them. From germline, CDR1 is SGHRS and CDR2 YFSETQ. CDR3 sequence: CASSLRDRAEIKRNEQFF. In nucleotides, the CDR3 is TGCGCCAGCAGCTTGAGGGACCGGGCGGAGATTAAGCGTAATGAGCAGTTCTTC.

The rearrangement joins TRBV27 to TRBJ1-5; 8 bases map to TRBD1. Germline CDR1 and CDR2: MNHEY and SMNVEV (reference sequence). The CDR3 runs 15 residues. V shed 6 bases, J shed 3 bases, and the junction held 7 bases outside the gene matches. CDR3 sequence (DNA): TGTGCCAGCAGAACGACAGGGGCGGACAATCAGCCCCAGCATTTT. Amino acids: CASRTTGADNQPQHF.

This clonotype came up a few times. The rearrangement uses TRBV3-1 and TRBJ2-1; a weak D match, TRBD2 (7 bases). V was trimmed by 5 bases and J by 1 base, leaving 15 bases between them. Looked up from germline, CDR1 is LGHDT and CDR2 is YNNKEL (reference sequence). This CDR3 has 16 residues. The CDR3 reads CASSIGGASSYNEQFF. The CDR3 DNA is TGTGCCAGCAGCATAGGGGGGGCCTCGTCCTACAATGAGCAGTTCTTC.

The V and J genes are TRBV2 and TRBJ2-5; D remains ambiguous. The CDR3 extends over 11 amino acids. Germline V gene lookup returns CDR1 SNHLY and CDR2 FYNNEI. With 6 bases removed from V and 5 bases from J, the gap between germline ends came to 7 bases. As DNA, the CDR3 is TGTGCCAGCAGCGAACAGGAGACCCAGTACTTC. Residues: CASSEQETQYF.

V usage is TRBV19 and J usage is TRBJ2-1; TRBD2 matches at 14 bases. V gave up 6 bases and J gave up 10 bases; unmatched junction bases: 23. CDR1 and CDR2 from the germline V gene are LNHDA and SQIVND (reference sequence). This CDR3 comprises 20 residues. CDR3 in DNA: TGTGCCAGTAGGGATGCCGGGACTAGCGGGAGCCGAGCAAGATTCGGGGAGCAGTTCTTC. Its protein is CASRDAGTSGSRARFGEQFF.

This sequence joins TRBV4-1 and TRBJ1-5; D gene ambiguous. CDR3 size: 17 residues. Germline loops: CDR1 MGHRA, CDR2 YSYEKL. V shed 4 bases and J shed 0 bases, with 16 bases lying between them. CDR3 sequence: CASSPLSTNYSNQPQHF. CDR3 sequence (DNA): TGCGCCAGCAGCCCTCTGTCGACAAATTATAGCAATCAGCCCCAGCATTTT.

This clonotype occurred many times. J is TRBJ2-5 and V is TRBV6-2 or TRBV6-3; D is unresolved. The germline V gene encodes CDR1 MNHEY and CDR2 SVGEGT. The V gene lost 3 bases and the J gene lost 4 bases, with 3 bases spanning the gap. CDR3 length: 11 amino acids. Here the CDR3 DNA reads TGTGCCAGCAGTTATGGAGAGACCCAGTACTTC. This codes for CASSYGETQYF.

The chain combines TRBV9 with TRBJ2-1, with D possibly TRBD2 on 6 matching bases. This CDR3 has 14 amino acids. Germline V lookup: CDR1 SGDLS, CDR2 YYNGEE. V gave up 4 bases and J gave up 6 bases, with 14 bases separating them. The CDR3 loop reads CASSIPGLTNEQFF. Here the CDR3 DNA reads TGTGCCAGCAGCATCCCGGGACTGACCAATGAGCAGTTCTTC.

This rearrangement joins TRBV9 to TRBJ2-7, with 9 positions matching TRBD2. The CDR3 consists of 16 residues. V lost 0 bases, J lost 4 bases, and 8 bases stayed unmatched. In germline, CDR1 is SGDLS, CDR2 YYNGEE. For the CDR3, the DNA is TGTGCCAGCAGCGTAGGGAGTCCTAGCGGGGTATACGAGCAGTACTTC. Translated, it gives CASSVGSPSGVYEQYF. Full variable domain (remainder filled in from reference TRBV9 and TRBJ2-7): DSGVTQTPKHLITATGQRVTLRCSPRSGDLSVYWYQQSLDQGLQFLIQYYNGEERAKGNILERFSAQQFPDLHSELNLSSLELGDSALYFCASSVGSPSGVYEQYFGPGTRLTVT.

This clonotype has ten or more counts. The gene calls are TRBV5-1 and TRBJ2-5; the match to TRBD1 covers 8 bases. V lost 1 base and J lost 5; bases outside the gene matches: 7. CDR1 and CDR2 (germline): SGHRS, YFSETQ. There are 15 residues in the CDR3. The CDR3 bases are TGCGCCAGCAGCTTGAATACAGGGGGGTTGGAGACCCAGTACTTC. As protein: CASSLNTGGLETQYF.

This clonotype appeared many times. The gene calls are TRBV6-4 and TRBJ2-6; TRBD2 matches 7 bases. CDR3 length: 17 residues. The ends lost 0 bases at V and 0 bases at J; junction bases unmatched: 2. CDR1 is MRHNA and CDR2 is SNTAGT in the germline V gene. CDR3 DNA sequence: TGTGCCAGCAGTGACTCACCGGGGGGCTCTGGGGCCAACGTCCTGACTTTC. Its translation: CASSDSPGGSGANVLTF.

This clonotype has ten or more counts. The rearrangement links TRBV27 to TRBJ2-5, with D unclear. Germline-derived CDR1 and CDR2 are MNHEY and SMNVEV (reference sequence). This CDR3 contains 13 residues. V lost 8 bases and J lost 3, with 13 bases in between. The CDR3 reads CASGRDYEETQYF. The CDR3 DNA sequence: TGTGCCAGCGGCCGAGATTACGAAGAGACCCAGTACTTC.

This clonotype was counted many times. This chain joins TRBV6-6 and TRBJ1-3; D gene unclear. This CDR3 contains 13 residues. Germline loops: CDR1 MNHNY, CDR2 SVGAGI (reference sequence). Trimming pared 7 bases from V and 0 bases from J, leaving 7 bases between. For the CDR3, the DNA is TGTGCCAGCAACCCCCCCTCTGGAAACACCATATATTTT. It yields the protein CASNPPSGNTIYF.

In this sample, this clonotype turned up many times. The chain uses TRBV5-1 and TRBJ2-7; 8 bases align to TRBD1. The J segment lost 1 base and the V segment lost 0 bases, leaving 15 bases of the junction unmatched. CDR1 and CDR2 (germline): SGHRS, YFSETQ. The CDR3 is 19 amino acids. The CDR3 nucleotides are TGCGCCAGCAGCTTGGCCCCTGACAGGGGCGAAATCTCTTCCTACGAGCAGTACTTC. As protein: CASSLAPDRGEISSYEQYF.

In this sample, this clonotype turned up a few times. The V call is TRBV27, the J call TRBJ2-5; tentative D call: TRBD1 (7 bases). Germline values: CDR1 MNHEY, CDR2 SMNVEV (reference sequence). The CDR3 has 15 amino acids. The ends were cut back, 5 bases at V and 4 bases at J, with 17 bases in the middle. The CDR3 bases are TGTGCCAGCAGTGACTACGGAGGGGGCGGAGAGACCCAGTACTTC. Its translation is CASSDYGGGGETQYF.

The gene calls are TRBV7-9 and TRBJ1-6; possibly TRBD1 for D (6 bases). Germline V gene lookup returns CDR1 SEHNR and CDR2 FQNEAQ (reference sequence). V was cut by 5 bases and J by 10 bases, with 15 bases left in between. The CDR3 has 14 amino acids. CDR3 coding DNA: TGTGCCAGCAGCCGGACAGACAGAAGGTCACCCCTCCACTTT. Its translation is CASSRTDRRSPLHF.

This chain uses TRBV5-1 with TRBJ2-1, with D tentatively TRBD2 (5 bases). Germline assignment: CDR1 SGHRS and CDR2 YFSETQ. V dropped 4 bases and J dropped 4 bases, with 18 bases sitting between them. The CDR3 spans 16 residues. The DNA for the CDR3 is TGCGCCAGCAGCCCCTCCACGAGCGGAGAATACAATGAGCAGTTCTTC. This codes for CASSPSTSGEYNEQFF.

This clonotype appeared many times. The chain uses TRBV7-2 and TRBJ1-4, with 9 bases aligning to TRBD1. The CDR3 sequence is 14 residues long. From germline, CDR1 is SGHTA and CDR2 FQGNSA. V lost 5 bases to trimming and J lost 5 bases; unmatched junction nucleotides: 3. CDR3 in amino acids: CASSMGTGNEKLFF. CDR3 coding DNA: TGTGCCAGCAGCATGGGGACAGGGAATGAAAAACTGTTTTTT.

V is TRBV2 and J is TRBJ2-7; D not resolved. The ends were cut back, 6 bases at V and 6 bases at J, with 9 bases in the middle. Germline CDR1 reads SNHLY; CDR2 reads FYNNEI. This CDR3 contains 11 residues. The CDR3 region is CASSPFGEQYF. CDR3 nucleotide sequence: TGTGCCAGCAGCCCCTTTGGCGAGCAGTACTTC. Drawing the rest from reference TRBV2 and TRBJ2-7, the complete variable domain is EPEVTQTPSHQVTQMGQEVILRCVPISNHLYFYWYRQILGQKVEFLVSFYNNEISEKSEIFDDQFSVERPDGSNFTLKIRSTKLEDSAMYFCASSPFGEQYFGPGTRLTVT.

This clonotype appeared many times. The chain recombines TRBV11-2 with TRBJ2-5; D is possibly TRBD1 (5 bases). The CDR3 length is 14 residues. CDR1 and CDR2 (germline): SGHAT, FQNNGV. The V end lost 8 bases, the J end lost 2 bases, and 15 bases lay between the germline ends. The CDR3 protein is CASRRQSLQETQYF. The CDR3 nucleotides read TGTGCCAGCCGACGACAGAGCCTTCAAGAGACCCAGTACTTC.

In this sample, this clonotype turned up many times. The chain is built from TRBV5-1 and TRBJ2-1; a weak D match, TRBD2 (5 bases). Trimming removed 4 bases at V and 2 bases at J, with 13 bases between. This CDR3 comprises 15 residues. The V gene's germline CDR1 is SGHRS and CDR2 YFSETQ. CDR3 in amino acids: CASSPSSGAYNEQFF. DNA of the CDR3: TGCGCCAGCAGCCCATCGAGCGGAGCCTACAATGAGCAGTTCTTC.

This clonotype was picked up many times. V is TRBV29-1 and J is TRBJ2-7, with 13 bases fitting TRBD2. J gave up 6 bases and V 8 bases, and 7 bases lay outside the gene matches. Looked up from germline, CDR1 is SQVTM and CDR2 is ANQGSEA. This CDR3 contains 13 residues. The DNA for the CDR3 is TGCAGCTACCGGACTAGCGGGAGTAGCGAGCAGTACTTC. It encodes CSYRTSGSSEQYF.

The table lists this clonotype with many counts. CDR3 amino acids: CASSRIVRVDEQFF. CDR3 sequence (DNA): TGTGCCAGCAGCCGAATAGTCAGGGTCGATGAGCAGTTCTTC. The chain uses TRBV11-1 and TRBJ2-1, with D possibly TRBD1 on 5 matching bases. The V and J ends lost 5 bases and 8 bases respectively, with 16 bases between them. The CDR3 is made up of 14 amino acids. The germline gives CDR1 SGHAT, CDR2 FQDESV (reference sequence).

The V call is TRBV18, the J call TRBJ2-7; unclear D gene. The CDR3 has 11 residues. Trimming pared 2 bases from V and 6 bases from J, leaving 5 bases between. The germline gives CDR1 KGHSH, CDR2 LQKENI. CDR3 region: CASSPGFEQYF. The CDR3 DNA follows: TGTGCCAGCTCACCAGGGTTCGAGCAGTACTTC.